This T cell receptor beta chain was observed in a study of blood T cell repertoires in COVID-19. Assay used: immunoSEQ multiplex PCR; TCRdb lists only in-frame clones, some missing. The sample yields around 62,000 clones, 88% seen once. V was clipped by 3 bases and J by 0 bases, with 11 bases between them. Germline-derived CDR1 and CDR2 are KGHSH and LQKENI. There are 16 residues in the CDR3. This chain connects TRBV18 to TRBJ2-2; tentatively, D is TRBD1 (7 bases). Sequencing used peripheral blood. The TCR was taken from a woman in her fifties or sixties with COVID-19, enrolled during active disease. The CDR3 nucleotides read TGTGCCAGCTCACCGGAGGGACAGTCGAACACCGGGGAGCTGTTTTTT. It codes for CASSPEGQSNTGELFF.